This TCR beta chain was retrieved from a study of CD8+CD57+ T cells in acquired aplastic anemia. Study-level background: Mean DNA quantity obtained from sorted CD4+ and CD8+ cells was 3.2 ug.

This clonotype occurred many times. Its antigen is not known. Profiling of TCR beta VDJ combinations and CDR3 sequences used genomic DNA as template. TCRdb itself ran the reads through MiXCR, one entry per CDR3 protein. The table has about 160,000 distinct CDR3 sequences, 35% to 55% seen once. Study results and caveats: Patients were compared with controls for CD8+ Simpson's diversity, and no significant difference emerged. Patients and controls shared nearly 30 CD8+ CDR3 sequences, highly expressed in patients.

The TCR originated in a human donor in good health. The sample was sorted CD4+, CD8+, or CD8+CD57+ T cells (not recorded which) from PBMCs.

The CDR3 sequence: CASSSRERAFF. The CDR3 DNA reads TGTGCCAGCAGCTCGAGGGAGAGGGCTTTCTTT. The chain recombines TRBV7-9 with TRBJ1-1; D remains ambiguous. Germline V lookup: CDR1 SEHNR, CDR2 FQNEAQ (reference sequence). Trimming stripped 4 bases from V and 11 bases from J, with 11 bases between. This CDR3 is built from 11 residues. The full variable domain, with the rest looked up from reference TRBV7-9 and TRBJ1-1, is DTGVSQNPRHKITKRGQNVTFRCDPISEHNRLYWYRQTLGQGPEFLTYFQNEAQLEKSRLLSDRFSAERPKGSFSTLEIQRTEQGDSAMYLCASSSRERAFFGQGTRLTVV.